A selection of T cell receptor beta chains follows, all from one sample in a study of blood T cell repertoires in COVID-19. Using immunoSEQ multiplex PCR, the repertoire was profiled, and TCRdb retains in-frame clones only, with some absent. The sample lists just over 300,000 clones; about nine tenths were seen once. Input material: PBMCs or T cells enriched from blood (not recorded which). These receptors came from a man aged 30 to 39 who had recovered from COVID-19. Each CDR3 is given with its conserved first and last residue. D genes are given only for firm matches. Rows give clone size only sometimes, using once, few, many, or a class for an expanded clone.

J	size	D	V	DNA	CDR3
TRBJ2-2	-	-	TRBV7-6	TGTGCCAGCCATCGAGGGACGAACACCGGGGAGCTGTTTTTT	CASHRGTNTGELFF
TRBJ1-2	-	-	TRBV18	TGTGCCAGCTCACGTACCGTGACAGACTATGGCTACACCTTC	CASSRTVTDYGYTF
TRBJ2-7	-	-	TRBV5-4	TGTGCCAGCAGCTTCCGGGCAGGGTCCAGCGAGCAGTACTTC	CASSFRAGSSEQYF
TRBJ1-5	-	-	TRBV4-1	TGCGCCAGCAGCCAAGACAGGGCCAATCAGCCCCAGCATTTT	CASSQDRANQPQHF
TRBJ1-2	-	-	TRBV6-1	TGTGCCAGCAGTGAAGACCCAGGGGCTTACTATGGCTACACCTTC	CASSEDPGAYYGYTF
TRBJ1-6	once	-	TRBV4-2	TGTGCCAGCTCCGGCTCCTATAATTCACCCCTCCACTTT	CASSGSYNSPLHF
TRBJ2-5	-	TRBD1	TRBV5-4	TGTGCCAGCAGCCAAGTTCCGGGACAGGGGTTTGGGGAGACCCAGTACTTC	CASSQVPGQGFGETQYF
TRBJ2-1	-	-	TRBV3-1/TRBV3-2	TGTGCCAGCAGCCAAATAAGCTACACTATATACAATGAGCAGTTCTTC	CASSQISYTIYNEQFF
TRBJ2-1	-	-	TRBV27	TGTGCCAGCAGTTCGGGGGGCCGTAGGGCCAATGAGCAGTTCTTC	CASSSGGRRANEQFF
TRBJ2-5	few	TRBD1	TRBV7-2	TGTGCCAGCAGCTTAGTTGGGGCGGGACAGGGAAGTCGGGAGACCCAGTACTTC	CASSLVGAGQGSRETQYF
TRBJ1-1	-	TRBD1	TRBV7-9	TGTGCCAGCAGCTTAGGACAGGGTGTTAACACTGAAGCTTTCTTT	CASSLGQGVNTEAFF
TRBJ1-2	-	-	TRBV20-1	TGCAGTGCTAGCCCGGGGGGCTACACCTTC	CSASPGGYTF
TRBJ1-2	-	-	TRBV20-1	TGCAGTGCCAGTCCCCCGGGGGGGTTTCGGGGCTACACCTTC	CSASPPGGFRGYTF
TRBJ1-1	-	-	TRBV18	TGTGCCAGCTCACCACCCTCCTTTCAGGGGTCTGGCACTGAAGCTTTCTTT	CASSPPSFQGSGTEAFF
TRBJ2-5	-	TRBD1	TRBV19	TGTGCCAGTAGGGTTTGGACAGGGGACCAAGAGACCCAGTACTTC	CASRVWTGDQETQYF
TRBJ2-1	-	TRBD2	TRBV24-1	TGTGCCACCAGTGATCCAGCGGGACCCCTCTACAATGAGCAGTTCTTC	CATSDPAGPLYNEQFF
TRBJ2-5	once	TRBD2	TRBV25-1	TGTGCCAGCAGTGAACCTAGACTAGCGGATCAAGAGACCCAGTACTTC	CASSEPRLADQETQYF
TRBJ1-5	-	-	TRBV28	TGTGCCAGCAGTACCGGGAGTAGCAATCAGCCCCAGCATTTT	CASSTGSSNQPQHF
TRBJ2-7	-	-	TRBV5-1	TGCGCCAGCAGCTTGGGGGGGGACCCCTACGAGCAGTACTTC	CASSLGGDPYEQYF
TRBJ1-1	few	TRBD1	TRBV5-1	TGCGCCAGCAGCTGGGGGACAGGGAGAAACACTGAAGCTTTCTTT	CASSWGTGRNTEAFF
TRBJ1-2	-	-	TRBV3-1/TRBV3-2	TGTGCCAGCAGCCAACAGGTCGGGGGTGATCGCCACACCTTC	CASSQQVGGDRHTF
TRBJ2-5	-	TRBD1	TRBV27	TGTGCCAGCAGTTTCCAGGGGGTAGGGGAGACCCAGTACTTC	CASSFQGVGETQYF
TRBJ2-3	once	-	TRBV24-1	TGTGCCACCAGTGATCGGCTGGCGGGGAGTACGCAGTATTTT	CATSDRLAGSTQYF
TRBJ1-2	once	-	TRBV9	TGTGCCAGCAGCGTAGTGTTGCAGGCTAACTATGGCTACACCTTC	CASSVVLQANYGYTF
TRBJ2-1	-	TRBD2	TRBV10-3	TGTGCCATCAGTACCCCGGGACTAGCGGGAGTCAATGAGCAGTTCTTC	CAISTPGLAGVNEQFF
TRBJ1-1	-	TRBD1	TRBV2	TGTGCCAGCAGCCGACCCGGGACAGGAAATGGAGCTTTCTTT	CASSRPGTGNGAFF
TRBJ1-5	-	-	TRBV25-1	TGTGCCAGCAGTGAGGGCAGTCAGCCCCAGCATTTT	CASSEGSQPQHF